The 29 T cell receptor beta chains given below trace back to one sample, sequenced in a study of molecular identifiers for immune sequencing clone quantification. A single record per CDR3 protein comes from TCRdb applying MiXCR to the PCR reads. The profile shows about 630,000 distinct CDR3 sequences, 25% of them singletons. The specimen sequenced was naive CD8+ T cells from blood, with Jurkat cell RNA spiked in. Noted subset: FACS-sorted CD8+CD4-CCR7+CD45RA+ naive T cells. The source of these receptors is a human donor in good health. Some libraries in this study had Jurkat cell RNA spiked in.

This clonotype was counted a few times. Being one base from a much bigger clone, this may be a read error. The J gene is TRBJ2-5, the V gene TRBV28; a possible D gene is TRBD1 (5 bases). Germline V gene sequence: CDR1 MDHEN, CDR2 SYDVKM. The CDR3 consists of 13 residues. Here the CDR3 reads CASSLTARETRYF. The CDR3, as DNA: TGTGCCAGCAGTTTGACAGCACGAGAGACCCGGTACTTC.

There are many counts of this clonotype. The chain carries TRBV6-6 and TRBJ1-5; D is ambiguous. The ends were cut back, 5 bases at V and 9 bases at J, with 14 bases in the middle. The CDR3 extends over 13 amino acids. Germline loops: CDR1 MNHNY, CDR2 SVGAGI (reference sequence). In nucleotides, the CDR3 is TGTGCCAGCAGTGCCTTTACAGAGCCGCCCCAGCATTTT. Amino acid sequence: CASSAFTEPPQHF.

The V and J genes are TRBV29-1 and TRBJ2-3; a possible D gene is TRBD2 (5 bases). Germline CDR1 reads SQVTM; CDR2 reads ANQGSEA. CDR3 length: 17 amino acids. Deletions cut 6 bases from V and 4 bases from J, with 26 bases between. The CDR3 reads CSVKGVSVDVNSDTQYF. As DNA, the CDR3 is TGCAGCGTGAAAGGAGTTAGCGTTGACGTCAACTCAGATACGCAGTATTTT.

This clonotype has only one observation. CDR3 bases: TGTGCCAGCAGCGTAGGGGCACGGTACTACGAGCAGTACTTC. Translation gives CASSVGARYYEQYF. The rearrangement uses TRBV11-2 and TRBJ2-7, with D possibly being TRBD1 (5 bases). Germline-derived CDR1 and CDR2 are SGHAT and FQNNGV. The CDR3 contains 14 residues. The V end was cut by 5 bases, the J end by 3 bases, with 14 bases between.

The sample holds many counts of this clonotype. The chain recombines TRBV5-3 with TRBJ1-1, with D tentatively TRBD1 (5 bases). TRBV5-3 is known as an ORF, though its function is uncertain. The V end was cut by 8 bases, the J end by 2 bases, with 13 bases between. CDR3 length: 13 amino acids. CDR3 in amino acids: CASTLGQNTEAFF. DNA of the CDR3: TGTGCCAGCACCTTAGGACAAAACACTGAAGCTTTCTTT.

This clonotype was recorded at least ten times. This chain uses TRBV4-3 with TRBJ2-5; unclear D gene. V lost 0 bases to trimming and J lost 9 bases, with 17 bases between them. From germline, CDR1 is LGHNA and CDR2 YSLEER. The CDR3 runs to 15 residues. The chain's CDR3 is CASSQDRAPPVAQYF. CDR3 nucleotides: TGCGCCAGCAGCCAAGATCGGGCCCCCCCGGTCGCCCAGTACTTC.

This clonotype occurred many times. V usage is TRBV5-1 and J usage is TRBJ1-1; 8 bases align to TRBD1. Germline values: CDR1 SGHRS, CDR2 YFSETQ. Unmatched junction bases numbered 10, after V lost 0 bases and J lost 3 bases. CDR3 size: 17 residues. The CDR3, as DNA: TGCGCCAGCAGCTTGGAGCAGGGGGCGACGGTTTACACTGAAGCTTTCTTT. Translating it yields CASSLEQGATVYTEAFF.

The rearrangement links TRBV10-2 to TRBJ2-7, with 8 nucleotides matching TRBD2. CDR1 and CDR2 (germline): WSHSY, SAAADI. This CDR3 comprises 14 residues. After removal of 3 bases from V and 4 bases from J, the junction contained 5 bases not matched to a gene. The CDR3 sequence: CASSDPGGRYEQYF. The CDR3 coding sequence is TGCGCCAGCAGTGACCCGGGGGGGAGGTACGAGCAGTACTTC.

The J gene is TRBJ1-5, the V gene TRBV15; possibly TRBD1 for D (5 bases). The CDR3 totals 15 residues. V lost 0 bases and J lost 4, with 10 bases in between. Germline CDR1 LNHNV, CDR2 YYDKDF (reference sequence). CDR3 residues: CATSRDGEGNQPQHF. The DNA for the CDR3 is TGTGCCACCAGCAGAGATGGGGAGGGGAATCAGCCCCAGCATTTT.

This clonotype was recorded many times. The chain uses TRBV27 and TRBJ2-7; TRBD2 agrees at 11 bases. CDR3 length equals 15 residues. In germline, CDR1 is MNHEY, CDR2 SMNVEV (reference sequence). V shed 3 bases and J 5 bases; nucleotides not matched to a gene: 6. CDR3 in amino acids: CASSFGSGRAHEQYF. The CDR3 bases are TGTGCCAGCAGTTTCGGTAGCGGGAGGGCCCACGAGCAGTACTTC.

In regard to this clonotype: A much larger clone differs by one base, so this may be a read error. The rearrangement joins TRBV2 to TRBJ1-5; 8 bases are shared with TRBD1. J lost 7 bases, V lost 4 bases, and 9 bases had no gene match. CDR1 is SNHLY and CDR2 is FYNNEI in the germline V gene. The CDR3 length is 15 residues. The CDR3 loop is CASSGGQGADQPQHF. The CDR3 DNA is TGTGCCAGCAGTGGAGGGCAGGGGGCGGACCAGCCCCAGCATTTT.

This chain connects TRBV13 to TRBJ2-1, with D unresolved. Germline V CDR1 and CDR2: PRHDT, FYEKMQ (reference sequence). Trimming took off 0 bases at V and 7 bases at J, with 19 bases between the two ends. The CDR3 totals 17 residues. The CDR3 spells CASSLGTKAVMGNEQFF. The CDR3 DNA reads as TGTGCCAGCAGCTTAGGCACTAAGGCAGTGATGGGAAATGAGCAGTTCTTC.

This clonotype was detected only a few times. V gene TRBV19 combines with J gene TRBJ1-1; no definite D call. This CDR3 spans 14 amino acids. V was shortened by 5 bases and J by 0 bases, with 10 bases between the two germline ends. The germline V gene has CDR1 LNHDA and CDR2 SQIVND (reference sequence). This chain's CDR3 is CASSPSALNTEAFF. As DNA, the CDR3 is TGTGCCAGTAGTCCCAGCGCCTTGAACACTGAAGCTTTCTTT. Supplemented by reference TRBV19 and TRBJ1-1, the full variable domain reads DGGITQSPKYLFRKEGQNVTLSCEQNLNHDAMYWYRQDPGQGLRLIYYSQIVNDFQKGDIAEGYSVSREKKESFPLTVTSAQKNPTAFYLCASSPSALNTEAFFGQGTRLTVV.

Turning to this clonotype: This clone may be a read error of a much larger clone one base away. A read error is likely, as this CDR3 ends without the conserved phenylalanine or tryptophan. The chain joins TRBV7-6 to TRBJ2-3, with TRBD2 identical over 9 bases. Germline assignment: CDR1 SGHVS and CDR2 FNYEAQ. V shed 5 bases and J 6 bases; nucleotides not matched to a gene: 6. The CDR3 is made up of 14 amino acids. The CDR3 here is CASSPSGAYDTQYS. CDR3 in DNA: TGTGCCAGCAGCCCTAGCGGGGCCTACGATACGCAGTATTCT.

At least ten counts were recorded for this clonotype. The chain carries TRBV4-2 and TRBJ2-5; 8 nucleotides align to TRBD2. Germline CDR1 and CDR2: LGHNA and YNFKEQ. CDR3 size: 13 residues. V lost 4 bases to trimming and J lost 5 bases; unmatched junction nucleotides: 3. CDR3 in amino acids: CASSPGGLETQYF. DNA of the CDR3: TGTGCCAGCAGCCCGGGGGGGCTTGAGACCCAGTACTTC.

This clonotype showed up many times. V is TRBV6-6 and J is TRBJ2-3, with D possibly being TRBD1 (6 bases). The V and J ends lost 1 base and 2 bases respectively, with 10 bases between them. CDR1 and CDR2 (germline): MNHNY, SVGAGI (reference sequence). The CDR3 totals 15 residues. In DNA form, the CDR3 reads TGTGCCAGCAGTTACTGGGACACGAACACAGATACGCAGTATTTT. Its protein product is CASSYWDTNTDTQYF.

This clonotype was detected a few times. V usage is TRBV6-4 and J usage is TRBJ1-1; D possibly corresponds to TRBD1 (6 bases). CDR1 MRHNA and CDR2 SNTAGT come from the germline V gene. Between the trimmed V and J ends, which lost 11 bases and 6 bases, there was a span of 16 bases. The CDR3 is 12 amino acids. The CDR3 DNA reads as TGTGCCGGCGGAGGGGGAGATGCTGAAGCTTTCTTT. This sequence encodes CAGGGGDAEAFF.

A remark on this clonotype: This CDR3 is missing its conserved last phenylalanine or tryptophan, likely due to a read error. The chain has TRBV20-1 and TRBJ2-7; TRBD2 might be the D (5 bases). V lost 6 bases and J 2 bases, leaving 14 bases between the germline ends. The CDR3 length is 13 residues. Germline CDR1 reads DFQATT; CDR2 reads SNEGSKA (reference sequence). For the CDR3, the DNA is TGCAGTGCCAAAGGACTTACCACCTACGAGCAGTACCTC. Its translation: CSAKGLTTYEQYL.

As for this clonotype: With a much larger clone just one base away, this may be a read error. CDR3 DNA: TGTGCCTGGAGAGAAGGGACCGGGGAGCTGTTTTTT. Translated, it gives CAWREGTGELFF. V gene TRBV30 combines with J gene TRBJ2-2; no reliable D call. V was pared by 3 bases and J by 5 bases, with 7 bases between. CDR1 is GTSNPN and CDR2 is SVGIG in the germline V gene (reference sequence). The CDR3 totals 12 residues.

This clonotype showed up many times. The chain is built from TRBV12-5 and TRBJ2-7; 8 positions match TRBD1. Germline V gene sequence: CDR1 LGHNT, CDR2 FRNRAP. The CDR3 length is 14 residues. The V segment lost 3 bases and the J segment 5 bases; nucleotides outside the gene matches: 6. CDR3 bases: TGTGCTAGTGGTTTTGTACAGGGGGTACACGAGCAGTACTTC. Protein product: CASGFVQGVHEQYF.

This clonotype was seen at least ten times. The chain links TRBV7-9 to TRBJ2-1; 13 bases line up with TRBD2. Trimming removed 5 bases from V and 4 bases from J; junction bases left unmatched: 5. Germline CDR1 reads SEHNR; CDR2 reads FQNEAQ (reference sequence). The CDR3 runs 16 residues. The CDR3 DNA follows: TGTGCCAGCAGCCCGTGGACTAGCGGGAGTTACAATGAGCAGTTCTTC. Encoded protein: CASSPWTSGSYNEQFF.

The chain's CDR3 is CASSQLPGTFYEQYF. In DNA form, the CDR3 reads TGCGCCAGCAGCCAACTCCCCGGGACCTTCTACGAGCAGTACTTC. The chain couples TRBV4-1 to TRBJ2-7, with D possibly being TRBD1 or TRBD2 (5 bases each). CDR3 length equals 15 residues. With 2 bases removed from V and 3 bases from J, the gap between germline ends came to 14 bases. Germline lookup yields CDR1 MGHRA and CDR2 YSYEKL.

This clonotype has more than one count but fewer than ten. The rearrangement uses TRBV5-1 and TRBJ2-7; D may be TRBD2 (5 bases). The CDR3 has 12 residues. The V end was cut by 1 base, the J end by 6 bases, with 8 bases between. Germline lookup yields CDR1 SGHRS and CDR2 YFSETQ. The CDR3: CASSLNGVEQYF. Written as DNA, the CDR3 is TGCGCCAGCAGCTTGAACGGGGTCGAGCAGTACTTC.

The V gene is TRBV5-4, the J gene TRBJ2-1, with a tentative D call TRBD2 (5 bases). CDR3 length: 13 residues. Looked up from germline, CDR1 is SGHNT and CDR2 is YYREEE (reference sequence). Between the trimmed V and J ends, which lost 2 bases and 7 bases, there was a span of 10 bases. Written as DNA, the CDR3 is TGTGCCAGCAGCTTAATCGGGGTTAATGAGCAGTTCTTC. This sequence encodes CASSLIGVNEQFF.

The table lists this clonotype with many counts. The rearrangement uses TRBV6-5 and TRBJ1-1; D ambiguous. This CDR3 comprises 13 residues. Germline V gene lookup returns CDR1 MNHEY and CDR2 SVGAGI. The germline V and J ends were trimmed by 0 bases and 8 bases, with 10 bases remaining between them. Here the CDR3 DNA reads TGTGCCAGCAGTTACTCTGAGGTCTTAGAAGCTTTCTTT. This sequence encodes CASSYSEVLEAFF.

The chain recombines TRBV30 with TRBJ2-7; D is perhaps TRBD1 (5 bases). Germline lookup yields CDR1 GTSNPN and CDR2 SVGIG (reference sequence). The germline V and J ends were trimmed by 2 bases and 2 bases, with 19 bases remaining between them. The CDR3 covers 16 residues. The CDR3 nucleotides read TGTGCCTGGAGTCGAGCGACAGTACCGACTCCCTACGAGCAGTACTTC. Translation: CAWSRATVPTPYEQYF.

In this sample, this clonotype turned up many times. The chain links TRBV12-5 to TRBJ2-7, with D hard to call. The CDR3 runs 14 residues. Trimming removed 2 bases from V and 5 bases from J, with 13 bases in between. CDR1 and CDR2 from the germline V gene are LGHNT and FRNRAP. The CDR3 DNA reads TGTGCTAGTGGTTTGTTTACCCGGCCCAACGAGCAGTACTTC. Translating gives CASGLFTRPNEQYF. Filled out from reference TRBV12-5 and TRBJ2-7, the complete variable domain reads DARVTQTPRHKVTEMGQEVTMRCQPILGHNTVFWYRQTMMQGLELLAYFRNRAPLDDSGMPKDRFSAEMPDATLATLKIQPSEPRDSAVYFCASGLFTRPNEQYFGPGTRLTVT.

This clonotype was observed at least ten times. The rearrangement uses TRBV29-1 and TRBJ2-1; 10 positions agree with TRBD1. The V segment lost 2 bases and the J segment 8 bases; nucleotides outside the gene matches: 6. Looked up from germline, CDR1 is SQVTM and CDR2 is ANQGSEA. The CDR3 spans 14 residues. The CDR3 DNA is TGCAGCGTTGAACGAGGGACAGGGGCGGATGAGCAGTTCTTC. Protein product: CSVERGTGADEQFF.

CDR3 nucleotide sequence: TGTGCCAGCAGTGCAGGGCCAGACTACGAGCAGTACTTC. This sequence encodes CASSAGPDYEQYF. This chain links TRBV2 with TRBJ2-7; perhaps TRBD1 as D (5 bases). The CDR3 loop spans 13 amino acids. Looked up from germline, CDR1 is SNHLY and CDR2 is FYNNEI. The V and J ends lost 4 bases and 3 bases respectively, with 10 bases between them.